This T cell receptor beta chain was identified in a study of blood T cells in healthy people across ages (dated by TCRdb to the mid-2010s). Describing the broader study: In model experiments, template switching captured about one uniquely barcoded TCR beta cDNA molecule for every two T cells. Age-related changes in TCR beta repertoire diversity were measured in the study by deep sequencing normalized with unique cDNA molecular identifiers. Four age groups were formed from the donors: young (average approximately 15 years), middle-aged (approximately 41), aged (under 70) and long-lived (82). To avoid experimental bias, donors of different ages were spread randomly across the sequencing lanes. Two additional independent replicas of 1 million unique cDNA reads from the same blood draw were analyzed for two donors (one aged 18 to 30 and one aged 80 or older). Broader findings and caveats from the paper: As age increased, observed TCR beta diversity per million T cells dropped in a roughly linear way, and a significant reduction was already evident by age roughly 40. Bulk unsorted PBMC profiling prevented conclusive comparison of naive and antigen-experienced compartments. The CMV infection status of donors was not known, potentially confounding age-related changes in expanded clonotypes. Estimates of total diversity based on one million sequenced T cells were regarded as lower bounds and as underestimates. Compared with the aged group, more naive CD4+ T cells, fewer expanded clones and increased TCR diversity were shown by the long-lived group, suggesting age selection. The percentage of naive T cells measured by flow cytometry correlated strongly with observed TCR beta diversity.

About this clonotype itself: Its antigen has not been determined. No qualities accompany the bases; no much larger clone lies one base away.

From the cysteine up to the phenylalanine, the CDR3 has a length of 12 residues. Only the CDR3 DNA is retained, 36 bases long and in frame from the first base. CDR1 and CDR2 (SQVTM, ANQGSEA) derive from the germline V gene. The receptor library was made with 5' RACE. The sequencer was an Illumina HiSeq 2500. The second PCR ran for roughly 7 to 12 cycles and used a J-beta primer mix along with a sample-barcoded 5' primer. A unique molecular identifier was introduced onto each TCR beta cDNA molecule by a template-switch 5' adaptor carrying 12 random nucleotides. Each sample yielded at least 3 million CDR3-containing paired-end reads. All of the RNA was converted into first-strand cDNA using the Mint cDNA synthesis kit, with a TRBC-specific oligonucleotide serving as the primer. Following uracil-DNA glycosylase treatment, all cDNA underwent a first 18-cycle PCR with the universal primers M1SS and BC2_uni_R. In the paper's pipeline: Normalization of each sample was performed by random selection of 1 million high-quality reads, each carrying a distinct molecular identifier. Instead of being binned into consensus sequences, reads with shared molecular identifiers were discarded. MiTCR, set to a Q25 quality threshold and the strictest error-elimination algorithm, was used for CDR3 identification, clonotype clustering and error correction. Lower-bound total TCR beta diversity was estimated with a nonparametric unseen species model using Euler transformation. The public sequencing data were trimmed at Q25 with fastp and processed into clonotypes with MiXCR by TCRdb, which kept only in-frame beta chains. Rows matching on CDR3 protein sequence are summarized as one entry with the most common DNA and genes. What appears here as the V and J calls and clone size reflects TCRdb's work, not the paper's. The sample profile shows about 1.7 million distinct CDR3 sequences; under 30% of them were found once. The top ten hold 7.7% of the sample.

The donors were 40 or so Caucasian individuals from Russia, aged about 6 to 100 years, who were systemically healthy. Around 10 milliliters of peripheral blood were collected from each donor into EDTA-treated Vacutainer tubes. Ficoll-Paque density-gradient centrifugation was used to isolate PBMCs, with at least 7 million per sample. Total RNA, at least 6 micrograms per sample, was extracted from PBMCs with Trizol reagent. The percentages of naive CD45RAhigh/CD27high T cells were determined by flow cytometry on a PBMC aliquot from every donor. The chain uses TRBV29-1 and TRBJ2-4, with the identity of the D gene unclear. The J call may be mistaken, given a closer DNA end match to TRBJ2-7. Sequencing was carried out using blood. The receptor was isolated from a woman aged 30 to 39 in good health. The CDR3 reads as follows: CSGDSGYDEQYF. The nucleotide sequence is TGCAGCGGTGATTCCGGGTACGACGAGCAGTACTTC.